This T cell receptor (beta chain) was recovered during a study of shared clonotypes between healthy human individuals (dated by TCRdb to 2020 to 2021). Some background on the complete study: Three men and a couple of women, aged 18 to 49 years, made up the cohort. For each donor, CD4 naive and CD4 memory were each given three plates, CD8 naive was given two plates, and CD8 memory was given one plate. To estimate repertoire size and how much clonotypes are shared between individuals, the study performed deep sequencing of blood TCR repertoires from 4 to 6 healthy adults. To increase sequencing depth and limit assay-specific biases, TCR repertoire library preparation and sequencing were carried out by different laboratories using diverse techniques. Per donor, leukapheresis produced somewhere between about 0.9 and 9 billion PBMCs.

What the work shows at the level of the full study, not this receptor alone: Estimated clonotype richness was generally larger for naive than for memory subsets. Incomplete sequencing was indicated by rarefaction of sorted-subset datasets, despite the large sequencing depth. Sampling was restricted to blood, and TCR repertoires in tissues likely differ from the TCR repertoires found in blood. When several donors were compared, the shared fraction of clonotypes was about 5.4% for naive CD4, approximately 3.5% for naive CD8, about 2.4% for memory CD4, and around 0.37% for memory CD8. Higher generation probabilities were observed for clonotypes shared by all four sorted-subset donors than for non-shared clonotypes. Pairwise subsampling led to the expectation that sequencing depth would affect the degree of clonotype sharing among donors. Because the study included only a small number of donors, the genetic and exposure-history diversity represented was limited.

Using the deep immunoSEQ assay, TCR CDR3 regions were amplified from genomic DNA by multiplex PCR. Extracted genomic DNA from each cell subset was spread evenly across all wells of several immunoSEQ 96-well plates, with each plate serving as a replicate. For sorted subsets, each replicate PCR was loaded with approximately 200 ng genomic DNA, equivalent to 25,000 to 35,000 T cell genomes. The purified libraries were quantified using a Qubit 3.0 fluorometer, sized with a Bioanalyzer 2100, and then quantified again using the KAPA Library Quantification kit. Every immunoSEQ 96-well plate was sequenced on a dedicated single-read 150-cycle Illumina NextSeq 550 flow cell. As for the authors' bioinformatics: Because only junctional sequences without quality scores were contained in the immunoSEQ output, filtering matching that applied to full-length reads could not be performed. Sequences were annotated with PyIR, a Python wrapper for IgBLAST v1.9, using IMGT germline references to assign V/J genes and CDR3. Reads were removed for weak V/J assignments (E-value above 1e-6), missing CDR3, stop codons, out-of-frame junctions, or ambiguous translated residues. V3J clonotypes were defined as sequences sharing an identical inferred V gene, J gene, and CDR3 amino acid sequence. To compute the percentage overlap between repertoires, the number of shared unique clonotypes was divided by the size of the smaller repertoire. Three approaches were used to assess repertoire richness: RTK rarefaction, the Chao1 estimator, and Recon v2.1 estimates of unobserved clonotypes. OLGA was used to compute generation probabilities for all TCRbeta clonotypes that the gDNA method yielded from a few donors. TCRdb provides this immuneACCESS table in a form limited to in-frame rearrangements. Some clones are lacking; in checked studies, under half of them reflect an unresolved V gene, and why the rest are absent is not known. That table gives V, J and clone size, and the DNA gave D and trimming. The sample table shows around 2.1 million clones, and 90% to 95% are seen once. The top ten clonotypes cover over 1.5% of the sample.

For the CD8 naive samples, CD45RO-negative cells were positively selected for CCR7, yielding a CD45RA+CCR7+ population from which TemRA cells were excluded. Healthy HIV-negative adults with no recently reported acute infections or vaccinations were included as donors. Only Caucasian adults living in Nashville, Tennessee, USA were represented among the donors. Blood was collected by leukapheresis, and PBMCs were isolated by Ficoll-Histopaque density gradient centrifugation and then cryopreserved in liquid nitrogen vapor phase. Analytical flow cytometry was used to check the purity and quantity of each magnetically sorted T cell population. Each sorted fraction had its genomic DNA isolated and then quantified by UV absorbance on a Nanodrop 2000c. For this chain, trimming is 3 bases at the V end and 6 bases at the J end, and the number of junction bases without a gene match is 9. The CDR3 sequence holds 15 residues, the cysteine and phenylalanine included. The DNA shown is the 45-base CDR3, in frame from base 1. Looking up the germline V gene (reference sequence) yields CDR1 MNHEY and CDR2 SMNVEV.

Note on this clone: Its antigen remains unidentified. No base quality values were provided; no much bigger clone lies one nucleotide off.

This TCR was sampled from a young man in good health. Some clones in this sample may be carry-over from other donors' samples. The rearrangement combines TRBV27 with TRBJ1-2, and TRBD1 matches 8 of the central bases. The sample taken for sequencing was naive CD8+ T cells from PBMCs. Explained via the paper, the cell subset or site label denotes: CD45RA+CCR7+. The DNA sequence is TGTGCCAGCAGTTTGACCACAGGGGGGGAGGATGGCTACACCTTC. This gives the protein CASSLTTGGEDGYTF.